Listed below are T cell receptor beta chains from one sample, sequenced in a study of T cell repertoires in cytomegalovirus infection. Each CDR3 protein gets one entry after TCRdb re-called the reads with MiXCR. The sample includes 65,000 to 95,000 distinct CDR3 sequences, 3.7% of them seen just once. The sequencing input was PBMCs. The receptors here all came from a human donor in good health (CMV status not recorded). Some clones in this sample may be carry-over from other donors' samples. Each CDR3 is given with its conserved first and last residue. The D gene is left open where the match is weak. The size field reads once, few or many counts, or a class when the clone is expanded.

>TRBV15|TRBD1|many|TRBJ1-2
TGTGCCACCAGCAGACCCGGGACAGGGATTAACGGCTACACCTTC
CATSRPGTGINGYTF
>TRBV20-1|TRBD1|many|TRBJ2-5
TGCAGTGCCGTCACCGGACAGGGAGGCGAGACCCAGTACTTC
CSAVTGQGGETQYF
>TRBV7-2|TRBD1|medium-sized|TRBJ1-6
TGTGCCAGCAGGGAATCCGGGACAGGCGCTAATTCACCCCTCCACTTT
CASRESGTGANSPLHF
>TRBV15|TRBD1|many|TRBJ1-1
TGTGCCACCAGCAGAGGACGGGACAGCGGGAAGGGTCGTGAAGCTTTCTTT
CATSRGRDSGKGREAFF
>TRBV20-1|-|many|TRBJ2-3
TGCAGTGCTAGAGATCTCTACAGGGAAACAGATACGCAGTATTTT
CSARDLYRETDTQYF
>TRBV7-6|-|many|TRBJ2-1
TGTGCCAGCAGCTTGGATTCCAGGGGTTTGTCCTACAATGAGCAGTTCTTC
CASSLDSRGLSYNEQFF
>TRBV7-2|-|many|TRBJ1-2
TGTGCCAGCAGCTTATCGACAACAGCTGACTATGGCTACACCTTC
CASSLSTTADYGYTF
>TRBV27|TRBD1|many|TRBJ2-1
TGTGCCAGCAGTTTACGGGACAGGGTAGGTCATGAGCAGTTCTTC
CASSLRDRVGHEQFF
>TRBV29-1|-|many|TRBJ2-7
TGCAGCGTTAAGGGGGATACAGCCTCCTACGAGCAGTACTTC
CSVKGDTASYEQYF
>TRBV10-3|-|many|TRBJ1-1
TGTGCCATCAGTGAGCGGAACCGGGACACCTCTTCCCATTTGAACACTGAAGCTTTCTTT
CAISERNRDTSSHLNTEAFF
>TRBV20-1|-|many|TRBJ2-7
TGCAGTGCCGGGGCTGTGACGGAGAGATACGAGCAGTACTTC
CSAGAVTERYEQYF